The 13 T cell receptor beta chains reported below all come from one sample, sequenced in a study of response to subunit inactivated influenza vaccine. TCRdb recomputed calls from the RT-PCR reads with MiXCR, one row per CDR3 protein. Altogether roughly 760,000 distinct CDR3 sequences are present, about 20% being singletons, with the ten largest covering roughly a tenth. Sample: PBMCs from blood, taken more than 4 days after vaccination. The receptor source for this set is a man aged 45 to 65 who received an inactivated influenza vaccine.

The V and J genes are TRBV7-9 and TRBJ1-6, with a tentative D call TRBD1 (5 bases). Germline V gene data show CDR1 as SEHNR and CDR2 as FQNEAQ (reference sequence). V was cut by 5 bases and J by 5 bases, with 16 bases left in between. This CDR3 spans 16 amino acids. CDR3 loop: CASSARAPTNNSPLHF. CDR3 DNA: TGTGCCAGCAGCGCCAGGGCTCCCACCAATAATTCACCCCTCCACTTT.

This clonotype was counted between two and nine times. The J gene is TRBJ1-2, the V gene TRBV2; D is undetermined. The CDR3 is 13 amino acids. The V end was cut by 6 bases, the J end by 6 bases, with 14 bases between. Germline assignment: CDR1 SNHLY and CDR2 FYNNEI. The CDR3 DNA sequence: TGTGCCAGCAGCTCCATTCGCGATAATGGCTACACCTTC. Translating gives CASSSIRDNGYTF.

The chain links TRBV10-3 to TRBJ2-1; 9 bases map to TRBD2. Germline V gene lookup returns CDR1 ENHRY and CDR2 SYGVKD. After removal of 6 bases from V and 4 bases from J, the junction contained 10 bases not matched to a gene. The CDR3 is 16 amino acids. The CDR3 nucleotides are TGTGCCATCAGGGCTGCTAGCGGGGAGTCTTACAATGAGCAGTTCTTC. Protein: CAIRAASGESYNEQFF.

This clonotype was seen only a few times. This chain uses TRBV12-3 or TRBV12-4 with TRBJ2-6, with 7 bases fitting TRBD1. The CDR3 spans 18 residues. Unmatched junction bases numbered 12, after V lost 5 bases and J lost 2 bases. CDR3 in DNA: TGTGCCAGCAGTATCCTAAGACAGGGCTTGGCTGGGGCCAACGTCCTGACTTTC. Amino acid sequence: CASSILRQGLAGANVLTF.

The rearrangement joins TRBV7-2 to TRBJ2-5; TRBD1 or TRBD2 may be the D gene (7 bases each). The germline V and J ends were trimmed by 5 bases and 7 bases, with 26 bases remaining between them. The CDR3 consists of 17 residues. Germline CDR1 reads SGHTA; CDR2 reads FQGNSA. The CDR3 bases are TGTGCCAGCAGCCCCATCAGGGGGGGAAAACTAAAAGGGACCCAGTACTTC. This codes for CASSPIRGGKLKGTQYF.

V and J are TRBV4-1 and TRBJ1-5; 7 bases agree with TRBD1. Germline V CDR1 and CDR2: MGHRA, YSYEKL. J lost 2 bases, V lost 0 bases, and 4 bases had no gene match. The CDR3 has 16 amino acids. For the CDR3, the DNA is TGCGCCAGCAGCCAAGAAGGGGGCGCCGGCAATCAGCCCCAGCATTTT. This sequence encodes CASSQEGGAGNQPQHF.

This clonotype appeared a few times. J is TRBJ1-3 and V is TRBV12-3 or TRBV12-4; the D is unclear. The CDR3 is 16 residues long. V was shortened by 4 bases and J by 0 bases, with 13 bases between the two germline ends. CDR3 nucleotide sequence: TGTGCCAGCAGTTCTCCGGGGAGGCGCTCTGGAAACACCATATATTTT. This translates into CASSSPGRRSGNTIYF.

The rearrangement uses TRBV20-1 and TRBJ2-3; 10 bases match TRBD2. V shed 6 bases, J shed 2 bases, and the junction held 14 bases outside the gene matches. Looked up from germline, CDR1 is DFQATT and CDR2 is SNEGSKA (reference sequence). CDR3 length: 17 residues. The CDR3 coding sequence is TGCAGTGCAAGACTAGCGGGCGTTCTCCTCTCCACAGATACGCAGTATTTT. Protein sequence: CSARLAGVLLSTDTQYF.

CDR3 amino acids: CSVSLAGGPLSNEQFF. The CDR3 DNA is TGCAGCGTTAGTCTGGCGGGAGGGCCGCTCAGCAATGAGCAGTTCTTC. This chain connects TRBV29-1 to TRBJ2-1, with TRBD2 identical over 9 bases. This CDR3 has 16 residues. CDR1 SQVTM and CDR2 ANQGSEA come from the germline V gene. Germline trimming cut 5 bases from V and 6 bases from J; bases unmatched to any gene: 14.

V is TRBV7-9 and J is TRBJ2-7; D is unresolved. The CDR3 length is 14 residues. Germline lookup yields CDR1 SEHNR and CDR2 FQNEAQ (reference sequence). Trimming pared 3 bases from V and 1 base from J, leaving 10 bases between. The CDR3: CASSFGPLSYEQYF. In nucleotides, the CDR3 is TGTGCCAGCAGCTTCGGACCCCTGTCCTACGAGCAGTACTTC.

This chain uses TRBV6-2 or TRBV6-3 with TRBJ2-6, with 12 nucleotides matching TRBD2. V shed 1 base, J shed 4 bases, and the junction held 11 bases outside the gene matches. Germline-derived CDR1 and CDR2 are MNHEY and SVGEGT. This CDR3 has 20 amino acids. The CDR3: CASSYWSSGRAGVGANVLTF. The CDR3 DNA follows: TGTGCCAGCAGTTACTGGTCTAGCGGGAGGGCTGGTGTGGGGGCCAACGTCCTGACTTTC.

In this sample, this clonotype turned up a few times. The V gene is TRBV10-3, the J gene TRBJ2-1; possibly TRBD1 for D (6 bases). This CDR3 has 14 residues. V was pared by 0 bases and J by 14 bases, with 17 bases between. The germline V gene has CDR1 ENHRY and CDR2 SYGVKD. CDR3 residues: CAISESRTRGWKFF. For the CDR3, the DNA is TGTGCCATCAGTGAGTCGCGGACCAGGGGATGGAAGTTCTTC.

This clonotype was seen repeatedly, ten times or more. The J gene is TRBJ2-7, the V gene TRBV7-6; perhaps TRBD2 as D (5 bases). Trimming left V 5 bases short and J 6 bases short, with 14 bases between. The CDR3 sequence is 13 residues long. Germline lookup yields CDR1 SGHVS and CDR2 FNYEAQ. The CDR3 loop reads CASSPRGQLEQYF. The CDR3 DNA follows: TGTGCCAGCAGCCCCCGAGGGCAGCTCGAGCAGTACTTC. The full variable domain, with the rest looked up from reference TRBV7-6 and TRBJ2-7, is GAGVSQSPRYKVTKRGQDVALRCDPISGHVSLYWYRQALGQGPEFLTYFNYEAQQDKSGLPNDRFSAERPEGSISTLTIQRTEQRDSAMYRCASSPRGQLEQYFGPGTRLTVT.